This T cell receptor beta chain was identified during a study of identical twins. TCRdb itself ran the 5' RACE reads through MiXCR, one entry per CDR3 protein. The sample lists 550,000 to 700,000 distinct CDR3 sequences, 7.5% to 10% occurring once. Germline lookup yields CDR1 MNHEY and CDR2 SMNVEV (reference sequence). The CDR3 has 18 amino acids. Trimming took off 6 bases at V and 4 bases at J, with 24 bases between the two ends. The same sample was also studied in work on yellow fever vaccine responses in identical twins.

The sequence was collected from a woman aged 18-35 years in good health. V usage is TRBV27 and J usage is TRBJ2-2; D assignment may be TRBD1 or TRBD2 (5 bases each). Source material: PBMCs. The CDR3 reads CASRPYFRDPGGTGELFF. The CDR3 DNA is TGTGCCAGCAGACCCTACTTCCGGGACCCCGGAGGCACCGGGGAGCTGTTTTTT.